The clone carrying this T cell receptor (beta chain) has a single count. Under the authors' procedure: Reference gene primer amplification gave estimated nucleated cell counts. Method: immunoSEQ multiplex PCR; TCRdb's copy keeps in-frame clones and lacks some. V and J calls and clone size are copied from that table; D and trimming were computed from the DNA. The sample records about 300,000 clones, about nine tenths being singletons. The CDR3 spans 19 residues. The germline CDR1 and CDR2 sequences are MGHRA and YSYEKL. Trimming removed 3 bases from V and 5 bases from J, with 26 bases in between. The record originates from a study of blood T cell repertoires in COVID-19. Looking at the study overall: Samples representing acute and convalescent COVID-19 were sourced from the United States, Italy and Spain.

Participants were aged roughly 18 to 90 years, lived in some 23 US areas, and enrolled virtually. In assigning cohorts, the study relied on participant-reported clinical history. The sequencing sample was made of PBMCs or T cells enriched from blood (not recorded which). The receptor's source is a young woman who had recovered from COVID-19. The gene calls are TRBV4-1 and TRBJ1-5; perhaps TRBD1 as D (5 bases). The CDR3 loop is CASSHRLDGGLTQYQPQHF. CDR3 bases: TGCGCCAGCAGCCACCGCTTGGATGGGGGACTCACACAATATCAGCCCCAGCATTTT.